The TCR beta chain under discussion was sequenced for a study of T cell responses to AZD1222 COVID-19 vaccine. Whole-study context: Whether given at about 4 or about 12 weeks, second doses were pooled. General study findings and limits: Clonal diversity was possibly underestimated, and the donors were mostly white British, with more females. Researchers took repertoire samples only after the peak T cell response had come. There were vaccine-associated CD4 TCRs across spike, dominant at 160-218 and 743-854.

Trimming removed 7 bases from V and 7 bases from J, with 17 bases in between. Germline assignment: CDR1 SGHDT and CDR2 YYEEEE. CDR3 size: 14 residues. Repertoires were generated with immunoSEQ multiplex PCR, while TCRdb's copy carries only in-frame clones and drops some. The sample has about 140,000 clones; about 90% are singletons. Concerning this clone itself: Antigen: not known.

The clonotype comes from an adult in good health. This material consisted of peripheral blood, taken on day 0 of AZD1222 vaccination. The rearrangement links TRBV5-6 to TRBJ1-4; D is perhaps TRBD1 (6 bases). In nucleotides, the CDR3 is TGTGCCAGCTACTCACAGGGAGGGGTTGAAAAACTGTTTTTT. Translated: CASYSQGGVEKLFF.